A single sample is the source of the 30 T cell receptor beta chains below, sequenced in a study of CD8 T cells in ankylosing spondylitis. TCRdb processed the 5' RACE reads anew with MiXCR; each CDR3 protein has one entry. In the table there are some 250,000 distinct CDR3 sequences, roughly a quarter of which are singletons. Sequenced: blood, either unsorted or a sorted T cell fraction (not recorded which). The source of these receptors is a male donor with ankylosing spondylitis or in good health (not recorded which).

The chain carries TRBV12-3 or TRBV12-4 and TRBJ2-1, with D unresolved. The length of the CDR3 is 14 residues. With 3 bases removed from V and 8 bases from J, the gap between germline ends came to 14 bases. DNA for the CDR3: TGTGCCAGCAGTTTCGAGGACCGAACCTATGAGCAGTTCTTC. This gives the protein CASSFEDRTYEQFF.

The rearrangement links TRBV20-1 to TRBJ2-5, with unresolved D. The V end was cut by 1 base, the J end by 5 bases, with 14 bases between. The CDR3 sequence is 14 residues long. The V gene's germline CDR1 is DFQATT and CDR2 SNEGSKA (reference sequence). DNA for the CDR3: TGCAGTGCTAGAGGGGGTGGGTTGTCGGAGACCCAGTACTTC. Amino acids: CSARGGGLSETQYF.

The gene calls are TRBV20-1 and TRBJ2-1; 12 nucleotides align to TRBD2. Germline V gene sequence: CDR1 DFQATT, CDR2 SNEGSKA (reference sequence). Losses at the gene ends were 2 bases for V and 7 bases for J; bases not matched to a gene: 6. CDR3 size: 15 residues. CDR3 amino acids: CSARPSGGAWNEQFF. The CDR3 DNA reads as TGCAGTGCTAGACCTAGCGGGGGGGCATGGAATGAGCAGTTCTTC.

Only a few counts were recorded for this clonotype. This chain connects TRBV20-1 to TRBJ2-3; D is perhaps TRBD2 (5 bases). Trimming pared 2 bases from V and 1 base from J, leaving 7 bases between. The CDR3 loop spans 13 amino acids. CDR1 DFQATT and CDR2 SNEGSKA come from the germline V gene (reference sequence). CDR3 in amino acids: CSARYGGTDTQYF. In nucleotides, the CDR3 is TGCAGTGCTAGATACGGGGGCACAGATACGCAGTATTTT.

This clonotype was recorded a few times. CDR3 residues: CASRGGRNNSPLHF. Here the CDR3 DNA reads TGTGCCAGCAGGGGGGGACGAAATAATTCACCCCTCCACTTT. The V gene is TRBV12-3 or TRBV12-4, the J gene TRBJ1-6; the D gene is possibly TRBD1 (5 bases). The CDR3 runs 14 residues. V was shortened by 6 bases and J by 5 bases, with 11 bases between the two germline ends.

The chain combines TRBV10-3 with TRBJ1-1; perhaps TRBD1 as D (5 bases). Germline lookup yields CDR1 ENHRY and CDR2 SYGVKD. With 5 bases removed from V and 2 bases from J, the gap between germline ends came to 18 bases. CDR3 length: 16 residues. The CDR3 sequence is CAISRGTAGVNTEAFF. The DNA for the CDR3 is TGTGCCATCAGTCGCGGAACAGCGGGGGTAAACACTGAAGCTTTCTTT.

A few counts support this clonotype. The V gene is TRBV7-8, the J gene TRBJ2-7; D is possibly TRBD2 (6 bases). Germline V gives CDR1 SGHVS, CDR2 FQNEAQ. The CDR3 is 14 amino acids. V lost 3 bases to trimming and J lost 1 base, with 10 bases between them. CDR3: CASSLAGLSYEQYF. The CDR3 DNA reads as TGTGCCAGCAGCTTGGCGGGGCTTTCCTACGAGCAGTACTTC.

In DNA, the CDR3 is TGTGCCAGCAGGAAAACTAGCATGGACACCGGGGAGCTGTTTTTT. Its translation is CASRKTSMDTGELFF. V is TRBV2 and J is TRBJ2-2; a weak D match, TRBD2 (6 bases). The V end was cut by 6 bases, the J end by 3 bases, with 14 bases between. CDR1 and CDR2 from the germline V gene are SNHLY and FYNNEI. The CDR3 contains 15 residues.

The chain recombines TRBV10-3 with TRBJ2-7; D is possibly TRBD1 (5 bases). Trimming took 2 bases from V and 4 from J, leaving 12 bases between them. There are 14 residues in the CDR3. Germline values: CDR1 ENHRY, CDR2 SYGVKD. CDR3 nucleotides: TGTGCCATCAGTGAGAAGGGGCACCAATACGAGCAGTACTTC. Its protein product is CAISEKGHQYEQYF.

This clonotype was detected ten times or more. V gene TRBV7-2 combines with J gene TRBJ1-1, with 7 bases matching TRBD1. Germline trimming cut 0 bases from V and 4 bases from J; bases unmatched to any gene: 5. The CDR3 has 15 residues. From germline, CDR1 is SGHTA and CDR2 FQGNSA. CDR3 sequence: CASSLAAGGFTEAFF. The CDR3 nucleotides read TGTGCCAGCAGCTTAGCGGCAGGGGGATTCACTGAAGCTTTCTTT.

V and J are TRBV7-3 and TRBJ2-7; 12 nucleotides match TRBD2. Germline V CDR1 and CDR2: SGHTA, FQGTGA. V shed 8 bases and J 1 base; nucleotides not matched to a gene: 6. CDR3 length: 15 residues. CDR3 sequence: CASAGTSGSSYEQYF. The DNA of the CDR3 is TGTGCCAGCGCGGGGACTAGCGGGTCTTCCTACGAGCAGTACTTC.

This clonotype has more than one count but fewer than ten. The V and J genes are TRBV24-1 and TRBJ2-3; TRBD1 matches 10 bases. This CDR3 region has 16 residues. The J segment lost 3 bases and the V segment lost 0 bases, leaving 2 bases of the junction unmatched. Germline assignment: CDR1 KGHDR and CDR2 SFDVKD. The CDR3 nucleotides are TGTGCCACCAGTGATTTGCGGGACAGGGGTACAGATACGCAGTATTTT. Translation: CATSDLRDRGTDTQYF.

This clonotype was detected many times. The gene calls are TRBV12-3 or TRBV12-4 and TRBJ2-5; TRBD1 matches 9 bases. This CDR3 contains 12 residues. The trim removed 8 bases at V and 3 bases at J, leaving 1 base unmatched. Written as DNA, the CDR3 is TGTGCCAGCCGGACAGGGGAAGAGACCCAGTACTTC. This translates into CASRTGEETQYF.

This clonotype was recorded many times. The J gene is TRBJ2-5, the V gene TRBV28; 8 bases are shared with TRBD2. Germline assignment: CDR1 MDHEN and CDR2 SYDVKM. The V and J ends lost 6 bases and 3 bases, in that order; junction bases with no gene match: 9. There are 15 residues in the CDR3. The CDR3 loop is CASSTPGGPKETQYF. In nucleotides, the CDR3 is TGTGCCAGCAGCACCCCGGGGGGGCCCAAAGAGACCCAGTACTTC.

V and J are TRBV10-3 and TRBJ2-1, with a tentative D call TRBD2 (7 bases). The length of the CDR3 is 12 residues. V gave up 6 bases and J gave up 9 bases, with 12 bases separating them. Germline CDR1 and CDR2: ENHRY and SYGVKD. DNA for the CDR3: TGTGCCATCAGGGGGGGGGCCGGTGAGCAGTTCTTC. This encodes CAIRGGAGEQFF.

The sample holds a few counts of this clonotype. V usage is TRBV10-3 and J usage is TRBJ2-4; 7 bases align to TRBD1. The CDR3 sequence is 15 residues long. V lost 6 bases to trimming and J lost 1 base; unmatched junction nucleotides: 6. The germline V gene has CDR1 ENHRY and CDR2 SYGVKD. The CDR3 reads CAIRDPGGAKNIQYF. CDR3 nucleotides: TGTGCCATCAGAGATCCAGGGGGTGCCAAAAACATTCAGTACTTC.

This clonotype was found a few times. The rearrangement joins TRBV10-2 to TRBJ2-7; 7 bases line up with TRBD1. CDR1 and CDR2 (germline): WSHSY, SAAADI. The CDR3 has 14 residues. The V gene end was trimmed by 8 bases and the J gene end by 5 bases; junction bases not matched to a gene: 12. The CDR3 DNA follows: TGCGCCAGCCGAATACGAACAGGGGATGACGAGCAGTACTTC. It translates to CASRIRTGDDEQYF.

J is TRBJ2-7 and V is TRBV6-1; 7 nucleotides line up with TRBD1. The CDR3 runs to 14 residues. CDR1 is MNHNS and CDR2 is SASEGT in the germline V gene. J was trimmed by 3 bases and V by 6 bases; bases with no gene match: 8. The CDR3 loop reads CASSQTQGLYEQYF. Here the CDR3 DNA reads TGTGCCAGCAGCCAGACACAGGGGCTCTACGAGCAGTACTTC.

This clonotype showed up just once. V and J are TRBV2 and TRBJ2-3, with D hard to call. Germline CDR1 reads SNHLY; CDR2 reads FYNNEI. Trimming removed 8 bases at V and 4 bases at J, with 10 bases between. The CDR3 is 12 amino acids. The DNA for the CDR3 is TGTGCCAGCCGGGCACTCGCAGATACGCAGTATTTT. It translates to CASRALADTQYF. The full variable domain, rest sourced from reference TRBV2 and TRBJ2-3, is EPEVTQTPSHQVTQMGQEVILRCVPISNHLYFYWYRQILGQKVEFLVSFYNNEISEKSEIFDDQFSVERPDGSNFTLKIRSTKLEDSAMYFCASRALADTQYFGPGTRLTVL.

This chain joins TRBV10-3 and TRBJ2-5, with a tentative D call TRBD1 (6 bases). V lost 6 bases and J lost 1, with 15 bases in between. Germline CDR1 and CDR2: ENHRY and SYGVKD. This CDR3 is built from 15 residues. CDR3 sequence reads: CAIRPSGDGQETQYF. As DNA, the CDR3 is TGTGCCATCAGACCATCAGGGGACGGCCAAGAGACCCAGTACTTC.

Many counts were recorded for this clonotype. The chain employs TRBV6-1 and TRBJ1-1, with a tentative D call TRBD1 (5 bases). CDR3 length: 13 amino acids. The V gene's germline CDR1 is MNHNS and CDR2 SASEGT. The germline V and J ends were trimmed by 5 bases and 6 bases, with 13 bases remaining between them. The CDR3 nucleotides are TGTGCCAGCAGTCGCGAGGGGAGGTCTGAAGCTTTCTTT. It codes for CASSREGRSEAFF.

This clonotype was recorded once. In nucleotides, the CDR3 is TGTGCCAGCAGCTTGGACCGCTCGCGCGGGGGGGACAATGAGCAGTTCTTC. It translates to CASSLDRSRGGDNEQFF. The chain employs TRBV5-5 and TRBJ2-1; the match to TRBD2 covers 9 bases. Germline CDR1 reads SGHKS; CDR2 reads YYEKEE (reference sequence). This CDR3 region has 17 residues. Trimming removed 0 bases from V and 5 bases from J; junction bases left unmatched: 9.

This clonotype was recorded a few times. This chain joins TRBV12-3 or TRBV12-4 and TRBJ2-3; D is possibly TRBD1 (7 bases). The CDR3 consists of 15 residues. V shed 6 bases and J shed 2 bases, with 15 bases lying between them. In DNA form, the CDR3 reads TGTGCCAGCAGGCAGGGGGGATTCTTCACAGATACGCAGTATTTT. Translating it yields CASRQGGFFTDTQYF.

This clonotype was seen repeatedly, ten times or more. The chain recombines TRBV2 with TRBJ2-7; TRBD1 agrees at 9 bases. CDR3 length: 13 amino acids. Germline V gives CDR1 SNHLY, CDR2 FYNNEI. Losses at the gene ends were 5 bases for V and 6 bases for J; bases not matched to a gene: 5. The CDR3 region has the DNA TGTGCCAGCAGTCGGGACAGGGTATCCGAGCAGTACTTC. Its protein product is CASSRDRVSEQYF.

The table lists this clonotype with a few counts. The chain is built from TRBV24-1 and TRBJ2-1; either TRBD1 or TRBD2 may supply D (5 bases each). With 4 bases removed from V and 8 bases from J, the gap between germline ends came to 17 bases. Germline CDR1 is KGHDR and CDR2 is SFDVKD. This CDR3 contains 15 residues. The CDR3 region has the DNA TGTGCCACCAGTGAAACGGGACGGACCCTTGATGAGCAGTTCTTC. Translation: CATSETGRTLDEQFF.

This clonotype showed up many times. The V call is TRBV20-1, the J call TRBJ2-7, with D possibly called TRBD1 or TRBD2 (5 bases each). The CDR3 sequence is 13 residues long. The germline V gene encodes CDR1 DFQATT and CDR2 SNEGSKA (reference sequence). The CDR3: CRGVDYLGYEQYF. As DNA, the CDR3 is TGCAGGGGGGTGGATTACTTGGGTTACGAGCAGTACTTC.

This clonotype occurred many times. The V call is TRBV6-4, the J call TRBJ1-5, with a weak D call TRBD1 (6 bases). There are 16 residues in the CDR3. Trimming cost V 9 bases and J 0 bases, with 18 bases left between them. Germline V gives CDR1 MRHNA, CDR2 SNTAGT. The DNA of the CDR3 is TGTGCCAGTCCATCGGACAGCCAGAGTAGCAATCAGCCCCAGCATTTT. This encodes CASPSDSQSSNQPQHF.

In its sample, this clonotype was seen many times. The J gene is TRBJ1-2, the V gene TRBV24-1; 7 bases are shared with TRBD1. The V gene end was trimmed by 4 bases and the J gene end by 6 bases; junction bases not matched to a gene: 10. The CDR3 contains 15 residues. Germline values: CDR1 KGHDR, CDR2 SFDVKD. Here the CDR3 DNA reads TGTGCCACCAGTGACCCTAACAGGGGAGAGGATGGCTACACCTTC. Its translation is CATSDPNRGEDGYTF.

The genes are TRBV20-1 and TRBJ2-6; D is perhaps TRBD1 (5 bases). CDR1 and CDR2 (germline): DFQATT, SNEGSKA (reference sequence). The CDR3 totals 15 residues. With 4 bases removed from V and 4 bases from J, the gap between germline ends came to 14 bases. CDR3 coding DNA: TGCAGTGCTAAGGACCCGACAGCCGGGGCCAACGTCCTGACTTTC. Its translation is CSAKDPTAGANVLTF.

The genes are TRBV2 and TRBJ1-1; D is undetermined. Germline V gene data show CDR1 as SNHLY and CDR2 as FYNNEI. This CDR3 region has 12 residues. Trimming took off 4 bases at V and 4 bases at J, with 7 bases between the two ends. CDR3 sequence: CASSGYGTEAFF. DNA for the CDR3: TGTGCCAGCAGTGGGTACGGCACTGAAGCTTTCTTT.